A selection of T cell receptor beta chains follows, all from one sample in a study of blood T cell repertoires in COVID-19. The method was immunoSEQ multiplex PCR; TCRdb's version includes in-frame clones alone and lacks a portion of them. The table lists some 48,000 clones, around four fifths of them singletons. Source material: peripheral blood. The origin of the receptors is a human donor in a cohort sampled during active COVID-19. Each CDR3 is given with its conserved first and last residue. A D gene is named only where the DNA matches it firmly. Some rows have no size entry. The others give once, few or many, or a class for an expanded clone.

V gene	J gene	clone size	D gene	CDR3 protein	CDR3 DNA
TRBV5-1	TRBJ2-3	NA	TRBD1	CASSLAVRQGTDTQYF	TGCGCCAGCAGCTTGGCCGTGAGACAGGGAACAGATACGCAGTATTTT
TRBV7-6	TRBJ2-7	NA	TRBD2	CASSLAGGLSEQYF	TGTGCCAGCAGCCTAGCGGGGGGGTTATCCGAGCAGTACTTC
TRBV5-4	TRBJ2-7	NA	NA	CASSDSRSRGGGHEQYF	TGTGCCAGCAGCGATTCGAGGAGTAGAGGCGGGGGCCACGAGCAGTACTTC
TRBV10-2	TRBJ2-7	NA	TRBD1	CASSRQGAAVEQYF	TGCGCCAGCAGCCGACAGGGGGCGGCCGTCGAGCAGTACTTC
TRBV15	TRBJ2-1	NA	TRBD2	CATSYERAGGPYNEQFF	TGTGCCACCAGCTACGAAAGGGCGGGGGGGCCTTACAATGAGCAGTTCTTC
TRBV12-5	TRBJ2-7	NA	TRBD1	CASGNGTVVYHEQYF	TGTGCTAGTGGTAACGGGACAGTCGTTTATCACGAGCAGTACTTC
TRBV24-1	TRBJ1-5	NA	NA	CATSERGRGNQPQHF	TGTGCCACCAGTGAAAGGGGTAGGGGCAATCAGCCCCAGCATTTT
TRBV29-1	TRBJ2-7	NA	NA	CSVGEGTPYEQYF	TGCAGCGTTGGTGAGGGAACCCCCTACGAGCAGTACTTC
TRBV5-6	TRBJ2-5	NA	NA	CASSLAHHRVQETQYF	TGTGCCAGCAGCTTGGCCCACCACAGGGTCCAAGAGACCCAGTACTTC
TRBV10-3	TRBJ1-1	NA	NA	CAISEGTRGGNTEAFF	TGTGCCATCAGCGAGGGGACGCGGGGGGGAAACACTGAAGCTTTCTTT
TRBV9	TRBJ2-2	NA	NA	CASSPDIFETGELFF	TGTGCCAGCAGCCCTGACATATTTGAGACCGGGGAGCTGTTTTTT
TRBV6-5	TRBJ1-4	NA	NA	CASKHLRSPDEKLFF	TGTGCCAGCAAGCACCTCCGATCCCCCGATGAAAAACTGTTTTTT
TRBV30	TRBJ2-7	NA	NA	CAWSTTYEQYF	TGTGCCTGGAGCACTACCTACGAGCAGTACTTC
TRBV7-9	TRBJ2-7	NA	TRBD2	CASSQSGVFDEQYF	TGTGCCAGCAGCCAAAGCGGGGTGTTTGACGAGCAGTACTTC
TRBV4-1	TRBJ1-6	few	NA	CASSQDSGPLHF	TGCGCCAGCAGCCAAGATTCGGGGCCCCTCCACTTT
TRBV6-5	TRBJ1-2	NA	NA	CASSIDAGIANGYTF	TGTGCCAGCAGTATTGATGCTGGAATAGCCAATGGCTACACCTTC
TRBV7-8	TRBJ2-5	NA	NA	CASSSTRAPGEETQYF	TGTGCCAGCAGCTCGACTCGGGCCCCGGGGGAAGAGACCCAGTACTTC